This TCR beta chain was sequenced in a study of OX40 agonist ivuxolimab in advanced cancers. Background on the study: Dose-escalation cases comprised hepatocellular carcinoma, melanoma, renal cell or head and neck cancer. Study findings and constraints: On average, CD8+ T cells had more expanded clones than CD4+.

TCRdb keeps only in-frame clones here, not all; method: immunoSEQ multiplex PCR. The sample carries about 53,000 clones, roughly 90% recorded once. V lost 8 bases and J 2 bases, leaving 8 bases between the germline ends. The CDR3 runs to 12 residues. CDR1 and CDR2 from the germline V gene are MDHEN and SYDVKM. Concerning this clone: Its antigen is not identified.

The source of this sequence is an adult with an advanced solid tumor such as melanoma, head and neck, liver or kidney cancer. The gene calls are TRBV28 and TRBJ2-3; D is undetermined. This sample comprised CD4+ or CD8+ T cells sorted from blood, obtained in a trial of the OX40 agonist ivuxolimab. In DNA, the CDR3 is TGTGCCAGCGCGCTGAACACAGATACGCAGTATTTT. Protein: CASALNTDTQYF.